The next 9 T cell receptor beta chains were all read from a single sample in a study of blood T cell repertoires in COVID-19 (dated by TCRdb to 2020 to 2021). Library generation was performed with the immunoSEQ multiplex PCR assay. The table was pulled from immuneACCESS by TCRdb, which kept in-frame rearrangements only. Such tables lose some clones; where checked, under half of the loss comes from unresolved V genes, and the rest has no known cause. The sample includes roughly 290,000 clones, with 75% to 95% observed a single time. The top ten clonotypes cover 6.8% of the sample. Sequencing was done on a sample of peripheral blood. Receptors were obtained from a woman aged 25 to 39 with COVID-19, enrolled during active disease.

The V gene is TRBV27, the J gene TRBJ2-3; TRBD2 matches at 12 bases. The CDR3 totals 15 residues. After removal of 4 bases from V and 7 bases from J, the junction contained 6 bases not matched to a gene. Germline CDR1 reads MNHEY; CDR2 reads SMNVEV (reference sequence). The CDR3 loop is CASSYSSGRGYTQYF. The DNA for the CDR3 is TGTGCCAGCAGTTATTCTAGCGGGAGGGGTTATACGCAGTATTTT.

The chain recombines TRBV30 with TRBJ1-4; D unclear. Germline CDR1 reads GTSNPN; CDR2 reads SVGIG (reference sequence). V gave up 0 bases and J gave up 8 bases, with 10 bases separating them. This CDR3 comprises 13 residues. Here the CDR3 reads CAWSVQVQEKLFF. The CDR3, as DNA: TGTGCCTGGAGTGTACAAGTACAGGAAAAACTGTTTTTT.

The genes are TRBV19 and TRBJ1-4; the D is unclear. Trimming took off 3 bases at V and 8 bases at J, with 4 bases between the two ends. This CDR3 region has 11 residues. Germline lookup yields CDR1 LNHDA and CDR2 SQIVND (reference sequence). CDR3 in amino acids: CASSIGEKLFF. DNA of the CDR3: TGTGCCAGTAGTATCGGGGAAAAACTGTTTTTT.

As for this clone: One end of the junction does not line up with germline, which may come from a read error. The V and J genes are TRBV7-7 and TRBJ2-5; D may be TRBD1 (5 bases). The CDR3 has 13 residues. Germline lookup yields CDR1 SSHAT and CDR2 FNYEAQ (reference sequence). The CDR3 sequence is CASSLDWGETQYF. The CDR3 nucleotides are TGTGCTAGCAGCTTAGACTGGGGCGAGACCCAGTACTTC.

This clone was seen a single time. The rearrangement joins TRBV5-4 to TRBJ1-5; D unclear. Trimming pared 3 bases from V and 6 bases from J, leaving 13 bases between. CDR3 length equals 14 residues. Looked up from germline, CDR1 is SGHNT and CDR2 is YYREEE (reference sequence). CDR3 in amino acids: CASSSDPAAQPQHF. In DNA form, the CDR3 reads TGTGCCAGCAGCTCTGATCCCGCGGCTCAGCCCCAGCATTTT.

The chain employs TRBV7-2 and TRBJ1-2; no clear D. This CDR3 region has 15 residues. Germline V CDR1 and CDR2: SGHTA, FQGNSA. V dropped 2 bases and J dropped 2 bases, with 12 bases sitting between them. CDR3 in DNA: TGTGCCAGCAGCTTACAGGTAGGCAGGAACTATGGCTACACCTTC. Translated: CASSLQVGRNYGYTF. The entire variable domain, with the rest obtained from reference TRBV7-2 and TRBJ1-2, is as follows: GAGVSQSPSNKVTEKGKDVELRCDPISGHTALYWYRQSLGQGLEFLIYFQGNSAPDKSGLPSDRFSAERTGGSVSTLTIQRTQQEDSAVYLCASSLQVGRNYGYTFGSGTRLTVV.

This chain uses TRBV24-1 with TRBJ1-1; TRBD1 matches at 9 bases. Trimming removed 10 bases from V and 3 bases from J; junction bases left unmatched: 5. This CDR3 has 13 amino acids. Germline V gene lookup returns CDR1 KGHDR and CDR2 SFDVKD. CDR3 in amino acids: CATGRTGDTEAFF. In nucleotides, the CDR3 is TGTGCCACAGGACGGACAGGGGACACTGAAGCTTTCTTT.

The V call is TRBV30, the J call TRBJ2-6; 8 bases line up with TRBD2. V was clipped by 5 bases and J by 4 bases; unmatched bases: 4. Germline V gene data show CDR1 as GTSNPN and CDR2 as SVGIG (reference sequence). The CDR3 sequence is 14 residues long. CDR3 sequence: CAWRGGPGANVLTF. The CDR3 region has the DNA TGTGCCTGGCGGGGGGGTCCAGGGGCCAACGTCCTGACTTTC.

The rearrangement links TRBV28 to TRBJ2-7, with 7 bases matching TRBD1. Germline CDR1 is MDHEN and CDR2 is SYDVKM. The CDR3 contains 15 residues. V was pared by 6 bases and J by 2 bases, with 10 bases of the junction left unmatched. The CDR3 region is CASRLAGTVTYEQYF. The DNA for the CDR3 is TGTGCCAGCAGACTCGCCGGGACAGTTACCTACGAGCAGTACTTC.